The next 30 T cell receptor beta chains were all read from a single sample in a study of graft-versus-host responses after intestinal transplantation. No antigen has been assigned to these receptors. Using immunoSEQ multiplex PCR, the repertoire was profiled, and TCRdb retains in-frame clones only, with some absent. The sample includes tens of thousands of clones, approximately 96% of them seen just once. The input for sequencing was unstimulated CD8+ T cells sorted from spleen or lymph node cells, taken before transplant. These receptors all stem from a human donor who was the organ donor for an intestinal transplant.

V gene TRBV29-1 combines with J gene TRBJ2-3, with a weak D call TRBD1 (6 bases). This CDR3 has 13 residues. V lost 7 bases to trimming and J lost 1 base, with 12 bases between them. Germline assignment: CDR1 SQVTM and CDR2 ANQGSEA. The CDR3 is CSARDMGTDTQYF. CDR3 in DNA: TGCAGCGCGAGGGACATGGGCACAGATACGCAGTATTTT.

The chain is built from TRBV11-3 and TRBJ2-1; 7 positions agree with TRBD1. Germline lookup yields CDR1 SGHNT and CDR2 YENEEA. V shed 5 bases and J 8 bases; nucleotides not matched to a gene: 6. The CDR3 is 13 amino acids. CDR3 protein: CASSINRGDEQFF. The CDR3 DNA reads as TGTGCCAGCAGCATCAACAGGGGCGATGAGCAGTTCTTC.

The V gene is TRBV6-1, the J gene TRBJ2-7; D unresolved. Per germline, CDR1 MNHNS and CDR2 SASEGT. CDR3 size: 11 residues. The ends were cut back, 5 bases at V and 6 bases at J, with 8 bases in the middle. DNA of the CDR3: TGTGCCAGCAGTTCCTTAGTCGAGCAGTACTTC. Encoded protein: CASSSLVEQYF.

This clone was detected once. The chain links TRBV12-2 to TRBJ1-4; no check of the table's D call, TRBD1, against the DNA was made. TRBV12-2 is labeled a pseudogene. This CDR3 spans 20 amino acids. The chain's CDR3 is CASRLARDRVSPVTNEKLFF. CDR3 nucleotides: TGTGCAAGTCGCTTAGCGAGGGACAGGGTTTCCCCTGTTACTAATGAAAAACTGTTTTTT.

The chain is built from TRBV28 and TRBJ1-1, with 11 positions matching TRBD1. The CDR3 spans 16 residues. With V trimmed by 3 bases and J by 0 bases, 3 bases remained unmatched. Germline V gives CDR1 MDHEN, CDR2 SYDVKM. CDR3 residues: CASSFGTGGLNTEAFF. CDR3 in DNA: TGTGCCAGCAGTTTTGGGACAGGGGGTTTGAACACTGAAGCTTTCTTT.

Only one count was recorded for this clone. The CDR3 nucleotides read TGTGCCAGCAGCTTAGGCGGGCTATCAGATACGCAGTATTTT. It is translated as CASSLGGLSDTQYF. V is TRBV11-1 and J is TRBJ2-3, with D possibly TRBD2 on 5 matching bases. CDR1 and CDR2 (germline): SGHAT, FQDESV (reference sequence). V was pared by 1 base and J by 4 bases, with 9 bases between. This CDR3 region has 14 residues.

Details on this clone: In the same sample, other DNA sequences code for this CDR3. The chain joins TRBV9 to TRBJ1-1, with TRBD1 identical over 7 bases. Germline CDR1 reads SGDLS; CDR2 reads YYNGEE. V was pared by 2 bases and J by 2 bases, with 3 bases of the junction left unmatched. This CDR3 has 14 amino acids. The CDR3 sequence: CASSVGTANTEAFF. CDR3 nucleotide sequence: TGTGCCAGCAGCGTGGGGACAGCCAACACTGAAGCTTTCTTT.

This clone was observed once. For the CDR3, the DNA is TGTGCCAGCAGCCCGACGACCCCAACCAGACTTACCGGGGAGCTGTTTTTT. Protein: CASSPTTPTRLTGELFF. The chain employs TRBV11-1 and TRBJ2-2; D uncertain. The germline CDR1 and CDR2 sequences are SGHAT and FQDESV (reference sequence). The CDR3 extends over 17 amino acids. Trimming took off 5 bases at V and 5 bases at J, with 21 bases between the two ends.

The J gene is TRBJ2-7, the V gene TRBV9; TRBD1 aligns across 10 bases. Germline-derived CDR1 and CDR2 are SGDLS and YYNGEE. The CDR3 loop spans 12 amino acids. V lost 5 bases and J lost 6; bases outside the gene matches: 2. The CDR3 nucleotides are TGTGCCAGCAGAGGGACAGGGGCCGAGCAGTACTTC. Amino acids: CASRGTGAEQYF.

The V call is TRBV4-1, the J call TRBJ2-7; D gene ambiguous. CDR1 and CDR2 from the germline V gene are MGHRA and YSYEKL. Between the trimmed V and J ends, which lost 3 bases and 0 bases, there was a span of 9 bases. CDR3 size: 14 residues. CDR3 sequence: CASSHREGSYEQYF. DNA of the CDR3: TGCGCCAGCAGCCACCGAGAAGGCTCCTACGAGCAGTACTTC.

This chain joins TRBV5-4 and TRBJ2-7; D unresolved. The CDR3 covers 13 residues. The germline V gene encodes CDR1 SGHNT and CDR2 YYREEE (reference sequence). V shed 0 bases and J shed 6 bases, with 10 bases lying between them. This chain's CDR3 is CASSLEFSGEQYF. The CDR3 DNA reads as TGTGCCAGCAGCTTGGAGTTCTCGGGCGAGCAGTACTTC.

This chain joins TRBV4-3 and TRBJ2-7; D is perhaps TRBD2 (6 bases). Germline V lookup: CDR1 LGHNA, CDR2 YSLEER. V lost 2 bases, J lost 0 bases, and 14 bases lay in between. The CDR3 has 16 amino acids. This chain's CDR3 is CASSQNRDGSSYEQYF. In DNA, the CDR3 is TGCGCCAGCAGCCAAAATCGGGACGGGAGCTCCTACGAGCAGTACTTC.

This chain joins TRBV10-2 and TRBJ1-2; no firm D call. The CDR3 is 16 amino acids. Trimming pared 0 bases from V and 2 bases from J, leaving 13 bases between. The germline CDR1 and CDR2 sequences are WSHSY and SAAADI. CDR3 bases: TGCGCCAGCAGTGAGTCTCTAACGCCGGCCAACTATGGCTACACCTTC. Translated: CASSESLTPANYGYTF.

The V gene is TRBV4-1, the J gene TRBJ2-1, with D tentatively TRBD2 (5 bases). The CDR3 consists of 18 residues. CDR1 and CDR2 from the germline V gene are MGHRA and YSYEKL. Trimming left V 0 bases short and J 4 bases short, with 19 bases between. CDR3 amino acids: CASSQERRGPPTYNEQFF. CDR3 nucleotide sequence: TGCGCCAGCAGCCAAGAGCGGCGCGGGCCGCCGACTTACAATGAGCAGTTCTTC.

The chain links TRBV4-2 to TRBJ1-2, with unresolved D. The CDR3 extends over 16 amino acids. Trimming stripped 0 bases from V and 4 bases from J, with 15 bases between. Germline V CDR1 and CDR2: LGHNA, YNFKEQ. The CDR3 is CASSQDPLGSIYGYTF. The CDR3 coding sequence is TGTGCCAGCAGCCAAGATCCTCTGGGATCAATCTATGGCTACACCTTC.

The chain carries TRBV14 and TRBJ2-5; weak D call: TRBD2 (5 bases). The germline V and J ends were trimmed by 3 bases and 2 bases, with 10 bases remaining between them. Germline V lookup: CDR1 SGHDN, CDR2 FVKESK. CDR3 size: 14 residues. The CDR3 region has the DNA TGTGCCAGCAGCCACGGGGTTGGACAAGAGACCCAGTACTTC. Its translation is CASSHGVGQETQYF.

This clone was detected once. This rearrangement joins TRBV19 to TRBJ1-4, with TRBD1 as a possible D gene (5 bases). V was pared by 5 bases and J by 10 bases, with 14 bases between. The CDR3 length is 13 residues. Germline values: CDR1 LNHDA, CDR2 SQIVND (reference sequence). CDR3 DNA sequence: TGTGCCAGTAGTCCGACCCAGGGTGGAAAACTGTTTTTT. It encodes CASSPTQGGKLFF.

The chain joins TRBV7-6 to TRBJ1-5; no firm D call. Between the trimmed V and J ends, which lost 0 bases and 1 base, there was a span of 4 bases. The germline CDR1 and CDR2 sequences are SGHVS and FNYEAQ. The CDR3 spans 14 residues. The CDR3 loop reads CASSLAGSNQPQHF. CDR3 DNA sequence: TGTGCCAGCAGCTTAGCCGGCAGCAATCAGCCCCAGCATTTT. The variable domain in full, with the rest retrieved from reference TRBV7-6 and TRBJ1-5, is GAGVSQSPRYKVTKRGQDVALRCDPISGHVSLYWYRQALGQGPEFLTYFNYEAQQDKSGLPNDRFSAERPEGSISTLTIQRTEQRDSAMYRCASSLAGSNQPQHFGDGTRLSIL.

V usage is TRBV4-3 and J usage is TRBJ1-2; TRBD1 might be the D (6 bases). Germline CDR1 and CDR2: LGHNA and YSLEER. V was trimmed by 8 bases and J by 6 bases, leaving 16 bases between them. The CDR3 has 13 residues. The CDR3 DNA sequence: TGCGCCAGCGGGGAACGGGGGGCCGATGGCTACACCTTC. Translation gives CASGERGADGYTF.

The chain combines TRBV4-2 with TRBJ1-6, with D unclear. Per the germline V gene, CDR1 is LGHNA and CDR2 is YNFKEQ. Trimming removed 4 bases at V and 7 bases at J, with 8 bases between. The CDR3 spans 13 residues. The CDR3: CASSPGINSPLHF. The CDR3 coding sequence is TGTGCCAGCAGCCCGGGCATAAATTCACCCCTCCACTTT.

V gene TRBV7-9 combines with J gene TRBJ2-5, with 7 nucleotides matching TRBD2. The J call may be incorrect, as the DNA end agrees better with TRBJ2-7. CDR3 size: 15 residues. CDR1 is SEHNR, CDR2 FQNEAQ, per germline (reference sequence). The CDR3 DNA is TGTGCCAGCAGCTTATTGGCTAGCGGAACCTACGAGCAGTACTTC. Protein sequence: CASSLLASGTYEQYF.

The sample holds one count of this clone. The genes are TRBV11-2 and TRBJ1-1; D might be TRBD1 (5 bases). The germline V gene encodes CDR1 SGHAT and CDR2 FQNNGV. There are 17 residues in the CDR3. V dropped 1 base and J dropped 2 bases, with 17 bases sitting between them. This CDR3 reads CASSLAGRASRNTEAFF. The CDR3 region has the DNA TGTGCCAGCAGCTTAGCCGGCAGGGCTAGTAGAAACACTGAAGCTTTCTTT.

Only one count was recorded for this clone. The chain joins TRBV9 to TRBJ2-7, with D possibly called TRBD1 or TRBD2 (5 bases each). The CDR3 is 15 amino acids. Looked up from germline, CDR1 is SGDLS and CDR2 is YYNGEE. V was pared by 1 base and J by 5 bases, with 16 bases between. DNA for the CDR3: TGTGCCAGCAGCGTATCGGGGACCACCACCCACGAGCAGTACTTC. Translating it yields CASSVSGTTTHEQYF.

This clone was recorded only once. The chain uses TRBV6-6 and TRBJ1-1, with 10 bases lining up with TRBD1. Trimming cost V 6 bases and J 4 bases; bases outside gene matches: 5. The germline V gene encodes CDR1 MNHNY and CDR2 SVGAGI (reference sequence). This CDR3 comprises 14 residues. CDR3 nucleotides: TGTGCCAGCAGCCCCGGGACAGGGGCCACTGAAGCTTTCTTT. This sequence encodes CASSPGTGATEAFF.

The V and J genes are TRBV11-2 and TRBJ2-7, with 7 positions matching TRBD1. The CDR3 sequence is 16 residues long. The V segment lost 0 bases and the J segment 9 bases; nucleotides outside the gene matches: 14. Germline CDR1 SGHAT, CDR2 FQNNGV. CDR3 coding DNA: TGTGCCAGCAGCTTAGAATCAAGGGACAGCCCCCTAGGGCAGTACTTC. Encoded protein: CASSLESRDSPLGQYF. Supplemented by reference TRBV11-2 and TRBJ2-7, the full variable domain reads EAGVAQSPRYKIIEKRQSVAFWCNPISGHATLYWYQQILGQGPKLLIQFQNNGVVDDSQLPKDRFSAERLKGVDSTLKIQPAKLEDSAVYLCASSLESRDSPLGQYFGPGTRLTVT.

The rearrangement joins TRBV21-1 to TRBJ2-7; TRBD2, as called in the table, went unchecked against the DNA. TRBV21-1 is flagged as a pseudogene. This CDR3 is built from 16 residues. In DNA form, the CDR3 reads TGTGCCAGCAGAGGGGGGAGCGGGGGCCATTCCTACGAGCAGTACTTC. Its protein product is CASRGGSGGHSYEQYF.

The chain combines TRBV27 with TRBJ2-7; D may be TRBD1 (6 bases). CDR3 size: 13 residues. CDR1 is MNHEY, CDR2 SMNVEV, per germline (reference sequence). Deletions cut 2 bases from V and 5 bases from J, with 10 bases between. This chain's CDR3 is CASSLGGRDEQYF. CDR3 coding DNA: TGTGCCAGCAGTTTAGGGGGCAGGGACGAGCAGTACTTC.

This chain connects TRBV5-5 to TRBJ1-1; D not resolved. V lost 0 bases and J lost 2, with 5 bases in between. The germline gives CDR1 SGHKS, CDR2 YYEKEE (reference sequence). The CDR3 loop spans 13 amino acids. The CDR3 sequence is CASSLGGNTEAFF. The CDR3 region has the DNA TGTGCCAGCAGCTTGGGCGGCAACACTGAAGCTTTCTTT.

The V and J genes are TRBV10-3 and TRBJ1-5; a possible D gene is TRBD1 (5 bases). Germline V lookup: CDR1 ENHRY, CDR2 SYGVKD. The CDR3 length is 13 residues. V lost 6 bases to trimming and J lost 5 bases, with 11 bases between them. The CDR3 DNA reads TGTGCCATCAGCAGGGAGGTCGATCAGCCCCAGCATTTT. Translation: CAISREVDQPQHF.

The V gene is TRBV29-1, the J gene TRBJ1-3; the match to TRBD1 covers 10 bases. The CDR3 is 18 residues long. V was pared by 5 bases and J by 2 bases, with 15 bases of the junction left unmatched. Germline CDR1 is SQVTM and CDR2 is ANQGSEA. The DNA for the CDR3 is TGCAGCGTTCGGGCGGGACAGGGGACCCATTTGACTGGAAACACCATATATTTT. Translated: CSVRAGQGTHLTGNTIYF. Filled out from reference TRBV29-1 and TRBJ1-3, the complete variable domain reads SAVISQKPSRDICQRGTSLTIQCQVDSQVTMMFWYRQQPGQSLTLIATANQGSEATYESGFVIDKFPISRPNLTFSTLTVSNMSPEDSSIYLCSVRAGQGTHLTGNTIYFGEGSWLTVV.